This is a list of T cell receptor beta chains from one sample in a study of T cell changes during pregnancy in multiple sclerosis. The method was immunoSEQ multiplex PCR; TCRdb's version includes in-frame clones alone and lacks a portion of them. This sample yields 75,000 to 95,000 clones, of which just over 90% are seen a single time; more than 2.5% belongs to the top ten. Sequencing was performed on peripheral blood, taken in the second trimester of pregnancy. These receptors were taken from a female donor with multiple sclerosis, enrolled in a pregnancy study. Both conserved end residues are part of each CDR3. The D gene is left open where the match is weak. The size of a clone is reported for some rows only, either as once, few or many, or as a class for expanded clones.

J | D | size | V | CDR3 | DNA
TRBJ1-6 | TRBD1 | . | TRBV19 | CASSILTGGDSPLHF | TGTGCCAGTAGTATCTTGACAGGGGGGGATTCACCCCTCCACTTT
TRBJ2-1 | TRBD2 | . | TRBV7-2 | CASSWGFASGGAGNEQFF | TGTGCCAGTTCGTGGGGTTTTGCTAGCGGGGGGGCCGGGAATGAGCAGTTCTTC
TRBJ1-1 | . | . | TRBV6-1 | CASRVAPEAFF | TGTGCCAGCAGGGTTGCGCCTGAAGCTTTCTTT
TRBJ1-6 | TRBD1 | . | TRBV9 | CASSDRGYSPLHF | TGTGCCAGCAGCGACAGGGGCTACTCACCCCTCCACTTT
TRBJ1-1 | . | . | TRBV6-5 | CASSLRGGQKAAFF | TGTGCCAGCAGCCTTCGGGGGGGTCAAAAGGCGGCTTTCTTT
TRBJ1-1 | TRBD1 | once | TRBV7-9 | CASSLGPTGGDTEAFF | TGTGCCAGCAGCTTAGGGCCAACAGGGGGTGACACTGAAGCTTTCTTT
TRBJ2-3 | . | . | TRBV9 | CASSALGRMGTDTQYF | TGTGCCAGCAGCGCGTTGGGCCGGATGGGCACAGATACGCAGTATTTT
TRBJ2-5 | . | . | TRBV5-1 | CASSAGPAEETQYF | TGCGCCAGCAGCGCGGGACCCGCGGAGGAGACCCAGTACTTC
TRBJ1-5 | . | . | TRBV6-6 | CASSHLRVEPQHF | TGTGCCAGCAGTCACCTTCGGGTTGAGCCCCAGCATTTT
TRBJ2-3 | TRBD1 | . | TRBV29-1 | CSVYRGTQYF | TGCAGCGTATACAGGGGTACGCAGTATTTT
TRBJ2-2 | TRBD2 | . | TRBV15 | CATSRDRELAGVDGELFF | TGTGCCACCAGCAGAGATCGAGAACTAGCGGGAGTGGACGGGGAGCTGTTTTTT
TRBJ2-7 | . | . | TRBV27 | CASSLRLAGEQYF | TGTGCCAGCAGTTTGAGGCTAGCAGGCGAGCAGTACTTC
TRBJ1-5 | . | . | TRBV29-1 | CSVTTGTSNQPQHF | TGCAGCGTAACTACAGGGACTAGCAATCAGCCCCAGCATTTT